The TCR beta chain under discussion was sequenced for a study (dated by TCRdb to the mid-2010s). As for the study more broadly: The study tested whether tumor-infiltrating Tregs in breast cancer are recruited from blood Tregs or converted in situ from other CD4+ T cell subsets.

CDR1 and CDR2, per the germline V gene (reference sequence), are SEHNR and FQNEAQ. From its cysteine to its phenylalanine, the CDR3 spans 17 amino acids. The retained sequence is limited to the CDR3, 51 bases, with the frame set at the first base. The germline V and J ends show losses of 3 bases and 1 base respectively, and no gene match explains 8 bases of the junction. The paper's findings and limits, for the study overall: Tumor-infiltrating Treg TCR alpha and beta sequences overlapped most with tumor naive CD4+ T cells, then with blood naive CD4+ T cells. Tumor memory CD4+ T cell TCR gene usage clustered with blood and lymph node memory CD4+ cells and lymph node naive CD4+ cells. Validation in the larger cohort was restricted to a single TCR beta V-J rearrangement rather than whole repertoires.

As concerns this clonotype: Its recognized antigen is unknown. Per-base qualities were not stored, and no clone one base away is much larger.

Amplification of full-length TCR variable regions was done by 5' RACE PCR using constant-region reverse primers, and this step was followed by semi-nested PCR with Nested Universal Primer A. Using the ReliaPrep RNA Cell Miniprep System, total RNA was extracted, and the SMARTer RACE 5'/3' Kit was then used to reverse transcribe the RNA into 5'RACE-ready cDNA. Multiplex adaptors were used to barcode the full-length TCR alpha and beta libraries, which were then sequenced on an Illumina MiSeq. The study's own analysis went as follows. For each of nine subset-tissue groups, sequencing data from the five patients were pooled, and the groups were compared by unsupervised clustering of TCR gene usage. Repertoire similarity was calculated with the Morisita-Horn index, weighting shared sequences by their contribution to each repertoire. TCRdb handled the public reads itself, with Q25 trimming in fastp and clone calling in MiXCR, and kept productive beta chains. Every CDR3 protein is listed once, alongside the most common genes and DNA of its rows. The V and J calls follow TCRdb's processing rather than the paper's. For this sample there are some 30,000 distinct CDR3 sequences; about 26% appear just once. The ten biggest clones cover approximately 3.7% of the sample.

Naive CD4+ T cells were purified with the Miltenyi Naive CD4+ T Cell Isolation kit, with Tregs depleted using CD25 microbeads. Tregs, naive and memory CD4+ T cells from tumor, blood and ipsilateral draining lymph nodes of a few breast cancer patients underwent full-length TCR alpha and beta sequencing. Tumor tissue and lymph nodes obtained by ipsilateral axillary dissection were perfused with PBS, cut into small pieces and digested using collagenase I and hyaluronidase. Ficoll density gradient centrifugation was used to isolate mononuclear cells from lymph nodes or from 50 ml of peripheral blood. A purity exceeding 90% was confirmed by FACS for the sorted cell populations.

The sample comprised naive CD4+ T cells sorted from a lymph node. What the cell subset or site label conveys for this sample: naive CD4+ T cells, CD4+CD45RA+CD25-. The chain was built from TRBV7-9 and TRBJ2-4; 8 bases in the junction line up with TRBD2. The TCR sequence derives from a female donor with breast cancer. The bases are TGTGCCAGCAGCTTTAGTCCAGGGACTAGGGCCAAAAACATTCAGTACTTC. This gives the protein CASSFSPGTRAKNIQYF.